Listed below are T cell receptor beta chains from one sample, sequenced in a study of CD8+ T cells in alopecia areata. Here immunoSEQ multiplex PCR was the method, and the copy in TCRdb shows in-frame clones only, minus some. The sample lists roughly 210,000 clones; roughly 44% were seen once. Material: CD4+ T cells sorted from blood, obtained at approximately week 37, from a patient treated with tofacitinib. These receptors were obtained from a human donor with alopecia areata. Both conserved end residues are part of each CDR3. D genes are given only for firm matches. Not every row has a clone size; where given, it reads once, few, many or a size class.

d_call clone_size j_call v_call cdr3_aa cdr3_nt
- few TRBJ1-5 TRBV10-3 CAISDPSGAQHF TGTGCCATCAGTGACCCGTCCGGAGCCCAGCATTTT
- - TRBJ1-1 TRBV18 CASSAGLLNTEAFF TGTGCCAGCTCAGCGGGGCTCCTGAACACTGAAGCTTTCTTT
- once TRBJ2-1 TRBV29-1 CSVRYVSYNEQFF TGCAGCGTTCGGTATGTCTCCTACAATGAGCAGTTCTTC
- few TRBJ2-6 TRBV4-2 CASSPSARAGANVLTF TGTGCCAGCAGTCCCTCTGCGCGCGCTGGGGCCAACGTCCTGACTTTC
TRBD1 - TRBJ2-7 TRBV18 CASPVGTGPAEQYF TGTGCCAGCCCGGTAGGGACAGGGCCCGCCGAGCAGTACTTC
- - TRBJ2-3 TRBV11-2 CASSFLVQSLMSTDTQYF TGTGCCAGCAGCTTTTTGGTGCAGTCCCTAATGAGCACAGATACGCAGTATTTT
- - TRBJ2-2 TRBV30 CAWSIGLGELFF TGTGCCTGGAGCATCGGCCTCGGGGAGCTGTTTTTT
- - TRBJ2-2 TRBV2 CASSPRATGSGELFF TGTGCCAGCAGTCCCCGCGCTACAGGGTCCGGGGAGCTGTTTTTT
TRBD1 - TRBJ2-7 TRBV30 CAWSLTPGQTYEQYF TGTGCCTGGAGTTTAACTCCGGGACAGACTTACGAGCAGTACTTC
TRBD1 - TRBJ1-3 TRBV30 CAWTLVGTANSGNTIYF TGTGCCTGGACTCTGGTTGGGACAGCTAACTCTGGAAACACCATATATTTT
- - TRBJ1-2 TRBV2 CASSTDTNYGYTF TGTGCCAGCAGTACCGACACTAACTATGGCTACACCTTC
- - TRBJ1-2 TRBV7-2 CASSTAPYGYTF TGTGCCAGCAGCACAGCCCCCTATGGCTACACCTTC
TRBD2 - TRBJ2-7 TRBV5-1 CASSLVQRGTGEQYF TGCGCCAGCAGCTTGGTGCAGCGGGGGACGGGCGAGCAGTACTTC
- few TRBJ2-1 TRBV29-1 CSVETGRKVYNEQFF TGCAGCGTTGAAACAGGACGGAAGGTGTACAATGAGCAGTTCTTC
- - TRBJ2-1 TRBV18 CASSRLEFNEQFF TGTGCCAGCTCACGCCTAGAGTTCAATGAGCAGTTCTTC
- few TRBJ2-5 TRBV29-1 CSVSSGVKETQYF TGCAGCGTTTCCTCGGGGGTTAAAGAGACCCAGTACTTC
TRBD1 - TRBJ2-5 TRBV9 CASSAMGDRGHRETQYF TGTGCCAGCAGCGCGATGGGGGACAGGGGGCATAGAGAGACCCAGTACTTC
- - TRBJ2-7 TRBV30 CAWSVQGTHEQYF TGTGCCTGGAGTGTACAGGGTACGCACGAGCAGTACTTC
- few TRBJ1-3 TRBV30 CAWSVGAGNTIYF TGTGCCTGGAGTGTAGGTGCCGGAAACACCATATATTTT
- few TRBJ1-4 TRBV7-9 CASRGIDEKLFF TGTGCCAGCAGAGGGATAGACGAAAAACTGTTTTTT
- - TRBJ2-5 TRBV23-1 CASSQSTNDTQETQYF TGCGCCAGCAGTCAATCGACTAACGACACTCAAGAGACCCAGTACTTC
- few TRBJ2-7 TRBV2 CASSLRGRNEQYF TGTGCCAGCAGTCTTCGGGGCCGGAACGAGCAGTACTTC
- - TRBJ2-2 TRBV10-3 CAISVDGTGELFF TGTGCCATCAGTGTCGACGGGACGGGGGAGCTGTTTTTT
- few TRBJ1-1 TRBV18 CASSPNTEAFF TGTGCCAGCTCACCCAACACTGAAGCTTTCTTT
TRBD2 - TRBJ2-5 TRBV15 CATSRARTSGSQTQYF TGTGCCACCAGCAGAGCGAGGACTAGCGGGAGCCAAACCCAGTACTTC
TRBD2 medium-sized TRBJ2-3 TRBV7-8 CASGREYGTDTQYF TGTGCCAGCGGGCGGGAGTACGGCACAGATACGCAGTATTTT
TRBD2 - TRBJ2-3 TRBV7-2 CASSPPSGRTDTQYF TGTGCCAGCAGCCCCCCTAGCGGGAGGACAGATACGCAGTATTTT
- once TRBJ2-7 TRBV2 CASSENLGRKQYF TGTGCCAGCAGTGAAAATTTGGGACGGAAGCAGTACTTC
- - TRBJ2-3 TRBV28 CASSTPGLSTDTQYF TGTGCCAGCAGTACTCCGGGACTCAGCACAGATACGCAGTATTTT